This T cell receptor (beta chain) comes out of a study of blood T cell repertoires in COVID-19. Overall study context: Sources were T cells, B-cell-depleted T cells, or PBMCs; the material itself was cDNA or gDNA.

Authors' methods: Estimation of nucleated cell counts relied on the amplification of reference gene primers. Generated by immunoSEQ multiplex PCR, the TCRdb table keeps only in-frame clones and is missing some. The V and J calls and clone size come from that table; D and trimming were worked out from the DNA. Of approximately 100,000 clones in the sample, 70% to 90% are singletons; the top ten hold 11%. The CDR3 extends over 16 amino acids. Germline-derived CDR1 and CDR2 are LGHDT and YNNKEL (reference sequence). V lost 4 bases and J lost 5; bases outside the gene matches: 14. The sequence was collected from a woman between 25 and 40 years old with acute or convalescent COVID-19. The J gene is TRBJ2-7, the V gene TRBV3-1 (or the pseudogene TRBV3-2); 7 nucleotides agree with TRBD1. The specimen was peripheral blood. The CDR3 is CASSRQIGGPTDEQYF. CDR3 sequence (DNA): TGTGCCAGCAGCCGTCAGATAGGGGGCCCTACGGACGAGCAGTACTTC.